This TCR beta chain is from a study of blood T cell repertoires in COVID-19. Overall study context: The United States, Italy and Spain provided the acute and convalescent COVID-19 samples. In each case, the material was cDNA or gDNA derived from T cells, B-cell-depleted T cells, or PBMCs.

CDR1 is LGHDT, CDR2 YNNKEL, per germline (reference sequence). The CDR3 is made up of 14 amino acids. V lost 1 base to trimming and J lost 5 bases, with 11 bases between them. Using immunoSEQ multiplex PCR, the repertoire was profiled, and TCRdb retains in-frame clones only, with some absent. The repertoire holds around 83,000 clones, with more than 85% as singletons. Sequenced: peripheral blood. This sequence originates from a man older than 75 with active or convalescent COVID-19. This chain uses TRBV3-1 (or the pseudogene TRBV3-2) with TRBJ1-1; TRBD1 might be the D (6 bases). CDR3 in amino acids: CASSQAQGRTEAFF. The DNA of the CDR3 is TGTGCCAGCAGCCAAGCACAGGGTAGGACTGAAGCTTTCTTT.